This is a list of T cell receptor beta chains from one sample in a study of human T cells and chemical hapten exposure. MiXCR was run by TCRdb on the RACE reads, yielding one entry per CDR3 protein. The repertoire holds approximately 320,000 distinct CDR3 sequences, with approximately 5% as singletons. The source material was whole blood, sampled in connection with sensitization to the hapten diphenylcyclopropenone (DPC). The receptors shown here come from a woman younger than 35 with alopecia areata. Some clones in this sample may be carry-over from other donors' samples. Each CDR3 is given with its conserved first and last residue. A D gene is named only where the DNA matches it firmly. Clone sizes are given selectively: once, few, many, or a class where the clone is expanded.

TRBJ1-4,many,TRBD1,TRBV9,CASSVGDRVAEKLFF,TGTGCCAGCAGCGTAGGGGACAGGGTTGCGGAAAAACTGTTTTTT
TRBJ1-2,many,TRBD1,TRBV7-8,CASSSKGQAFYGYTF,TGTGCCAGCAGCTCCAAGGGACAGGCGTTCTATGGCTACACCTTC
TRBJ1-1,few,-,TRBV9,CASSPRGQGPTEAFF,TGTGCCAGCAGCCCTAGAGGGCAGGGGCCCACTGAAGCTTTCTTT
TRBJ2-3,many,TRBD2,TRBV12-3/TRBV12-4,CASSLAGHSTDTQYF,TGTGCCAGCAGTCTAGCGGGACATAGCACAGATACGCAGTATTTT
TRBJ1-4,-,-,TRBV29-1,CSVRNRLGETNEKLFF,TGCAGCGTCCGGAATCGTTTAGGGGAAACTAATGAAAAACTGTTTTTT
TRBJ2-5,few,-,TRBV12-3/TRBV12-4,CASSFQGRKTQYF,TGTGCCAGCAGTTTTCAGGGGAGGAAGACCCAGTACTTC
TRBJ1-1,many,-,TRBV6-5,CASNDGWTEAFF,TGTGCCAGCAATGACGGGTGGACTGAAGCTTTCTTT
TRBJ2-1,-,-,TRBV18,CASSPPSGDNEQFF,TGTGCCAGCTCACCACCCTCAGGTGACAATGAGCAGTTCTTC
TRBJ2-5,many,-,TRBV18,CASSPRQQETQYF,TGTGCCAGCTCACCTAGACAGCAAGAGACCCAGTACTTC
TRBJ1-1,-,-,TRBV5-1,CASSPGSSHTEAFF,TGCGCCAGCAGCCCGGGCAGCTCGCACACTGAAGCTTTCTTT
TRBJ2-3,many,-,TRBV6-2/TRBV6-3,CASSLYRPPTDTQYF,TGTGCCAGCAGCCTCTACCGTCCCCCCACAGATACGCAGTATTTT
TRBJ1-3,-,-,TRBV7-2,CASSTRTGPSSGNTIYF,TGTGCCAGCAGCACGAGAACAGGGCCCAGCTCTGGAAACACCATATATTTT
TRBJ2-5,few,TRBD2,TRBV15,CATSRGSGGLETQYF,TGTGCCACCAGCAGAGGGTCGGGGGGGTTGGAGACCCAGTACTTC
TRBJ2-5,-,-,TRBV10-3,CAISEGETQYF,TGTGCCATCAGTGAGGGGGAGACCCAGTACTTC
TRBJ2-5,many,TRBD2,TRBV10-3,CAISELATQETQYF,TGTGCCATCAGCGAACTAGCGACCCAAGAGACCCAGTACTTC
TRBJ2-1,many,-,TRBV6-2/TRBV6-3,CASSYDYSAGLQYNEQFF,TGTGCCAGCAGTTATGATTATTCGGCGGGACTCCAATACAATGAGCAGTTCTTC
TRBJ2-3,-,TRBD1,TRBV6-5,CASSYFPGQGKDTQYF,TGTGCCAGCAGTTATTTTCCGGGACAGGGTAAAGATACGCAGTATTTT
TRBJ2-1,many,-,TRBV5-1,CASSLAIRPANNEQFF,TGCGCCAGCAGCTTGGCCATTCGTCCAGCAAACAATGAGCAGTTCTTC
TRBJ2-1,many,-,TRBV4-2,CASSQDERSYNEQFF,TGTGCCAGCAGCCAAGATGAGAGATCCTACAATGAGCAGTTCTTC
TRBJ2-7,many,-,TRBV27,CASSPIGGYEQYF,TGTGCCAGCAGCCCAATTGGGGGCTACGAGCAGTACTTC
TRBJ1-5,-,-,TRBV20-1,CSGGMGDHQPQHF,TGCAGTGGGGGAATGGGAGACCATCAGCCCCAGCATTTT
TRBJ2-7,few,-,TRBV12-3/TRBV12-4,CASSLGDGSYEQYF,TGTGCCAGCAGTTTGGGGGACGGATCCTACGAGCAGTACTTC
TRBJ1-2,-,-,TRBV28,CASSLLNVRIGTF,TGTGCCAGCAGTTTATTAAACGTCCGGATCGGTACCTTC
TRBJ2-5,many,-,TRBV5-6,CASSLTEETQYF,TGTGCCAGCAGCTTGACCGAAGAGACCCAGTACTTC
TRBJ1-1,few,-,TRBV2,CAASTSGFEAFF,TGTGCCGCCTCGACAAGTGGCTTCGAAGCTTTCTTT
TRBJ1-5,many,-,TRBV4-3,CASSSRIGQPQHF,TGCGCCAGCAGCTCACGGATCGGGCAGCCCCAGCATTTT
TRBJ1-5,many,TRBD1,TRBV3-1,CASSHTGGLQPQHF,TGTGCCAGCAGCCATACAGGGGGTTTACAGCCCCAGCATTTT
TRBJ2-1,many,-,TRBV20-1,CSPRRFLGNEQFF,TGCAGTCCCCGGCGATTTTTGGGGAATGAGCAGTTCTTC
TRBJ1-5,few,-,TRBV12-3/TRBV12-4,CASTVGLGENQPQHF,TGTGCCAGCACTGTGGGTTTGGGGGAAAATCAGCCCCAGCATTTT
TRBJ1-5,many,-,TRBV3-1,CASSPLNNQPQHF,TGTGCCAGCAGCCCTTTGAACAATCAGCCCCAGCATTTT